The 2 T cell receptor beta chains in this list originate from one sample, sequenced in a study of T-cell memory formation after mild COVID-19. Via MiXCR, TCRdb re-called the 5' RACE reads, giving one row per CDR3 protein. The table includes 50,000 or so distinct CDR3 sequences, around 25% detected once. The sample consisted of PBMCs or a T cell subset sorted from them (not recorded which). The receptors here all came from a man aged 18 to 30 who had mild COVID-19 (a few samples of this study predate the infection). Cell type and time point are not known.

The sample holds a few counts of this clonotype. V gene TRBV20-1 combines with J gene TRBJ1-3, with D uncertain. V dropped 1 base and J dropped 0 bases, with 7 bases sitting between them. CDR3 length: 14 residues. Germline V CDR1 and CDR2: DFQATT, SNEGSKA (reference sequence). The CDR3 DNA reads TGCAGTGCTAGAGCTGAGTACTCTGGAAACACCATATATTTT. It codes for CSARAEYSGNTIYF.

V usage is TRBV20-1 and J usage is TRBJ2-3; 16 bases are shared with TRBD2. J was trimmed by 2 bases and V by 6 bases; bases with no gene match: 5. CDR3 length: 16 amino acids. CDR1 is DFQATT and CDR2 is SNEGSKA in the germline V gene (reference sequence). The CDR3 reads CSAQGLAGGVTDTQYF. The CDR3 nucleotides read TGCAGTGCCCAGGGACTAGCGGGGGGGGTCACAGATACGCAGTATTTT.